The 12 T cell receptor beta chains below come from one sample, sequenced in a study of tumor and adjacent non-tumor tissue in lung cancer. This sample's RNA came from whole unsorted tissue. This non-tumor lung sample came from over 3 cm beyond the tumor edge. Three rounds of nested PCR, following a modified ARM-PCR protocol, produced the TCRbeta library. One entry per CDR3 protein results from TCRdb running MiXCR on the multiplex PCR reads. Of 50,000 to 70,000 distinct CDR3 sequences listed, about 56% are singletons. Sequences were obtained from distant non-tumor lung tissue. The source is a man in his 70s with non-small cell lung cancer.

This clonotype was seen at least ten times. This rearrangement joins TRBV4-2 to TRBJ2-3; 7 bases are a match to TRBD2. Germline V gives CDR1 LGHNA, CDR2 YNFKEQ. V lost 1 base and J lost 2; bases outside the gene matches: 6. The CDR3 extends over 16 amino acids. CDR3 sequence: CASSQGRLAATDTQYF. The CDR3 bases are TGTGCCAGCAGCCAAGGAAGGCTAGCGGCCACAGATACGCAGTATTTT.

The V call is TRBV21-1, the J call TRBJ1-1; the D call of TRBD1 is as the table states it, not checked on the DNA. TRBV21-1 corresponds to a pseudogene. There are 14 residues in the CDR3. The CDR3, as DNA: TGTGCCAGCAGCAACCCGGGCCCCGCGGCTGAAGCTTTCTTT. This translates into CASSNPGPAAEAFF.

This clonotype was picked up a small number of times. In DNA, the CDR3 is TGCACTCATCAAAGGGGCACCTACAATGAGCAGTTCTTC. Translating gives CTHQRGTYNEQFF. This chain connects TRBV20-1 to TRBJ2-1, with D possibly being TRBD1 (5 bases). The germline CDR1 and CDR2 sequences are DFQATT and SNEGSKA (reference sequence). The CDR3 consists of 13 residues.

A note on this clonotype: A much larger clone differs by one base, so this may be a read error. This rearrangement joins TRBV4-1 to TRBJ1-6; 7 positions agree with TRBD1. CDR1 MGHRA and CDR2 YSYEKL come from the germline V gene. The CDR3 consists of 15 residues. Unmatched junction bases numbered 9, after V lost 5 bases and J lost 8 bases. This chain's CDR3 is CASSGTGVEDSPLHF. The CDR3 region has the DNA TGCGCCAGCAGCGGTACAGGGGTCGAAGATTCACCCCTCCACTTT.

Details on this clonotype: A junction boundary mismatches the germline segment, possibly from a read error. As DNA, the CDR3 is TGTGCCAGCACTAAACGATTCGCGGGAGAAGGCACAGATACCCAGTATTTT. Protein: CASTKRFAGEGTDTQYF. The chain has TRBV7-8 and TRBJ2-3, with 7 bases lining up with TRBD2. CDR3 size: 17 residues. Germline loops: CDR1 SGHVS, CDR2 FQNEAQ.

This clonotype was seen a single time. A read error may be the cause here, since a much bigger clone is one base away. The rearrangement links TRBV5-1 to TRBJ2-1, with TRBD2 matching over 7 bases. CDR3 length: 14 residues. Germline lookup yields CDR1 SGHRS and CDR2 YFSETQ. Written as DNA, the CDR3 is TGCCCCAGCAGCTTGGGAGGGGCCTCGGATGAGCAGTTCTTC. Translation gives CPSSLGGASDEQFF.

About this clonotype itself: This CDR3 fails to terminate in the conserved phenylalanine or tryptophan, so it likely reflects a read error. The rearrangement joins TRBV29-1 to TRBJ2-1; perhaps TRBD2 as D (5 bases). CDR3 length: 12 residues. Germline lookup yields CDR1 SQVTM and CDR2 ANQGSEA. The CDR3 region is CSVVDSYNEQFI. CDR3 coding DNA: TGTAGCGTTGTCGACTCCTACAATGAGCAGTTCATC.

Points on this clonotype: The junction departs from germline at one end; a sequencing error may be responsible. The rearrangement joins TRBV11-2 to TRBJ2-1; possible D gene TRBD2, 5 bases. Germline CDR1 and CDR2: SGHAT and FQNNGV. There are 16 residues in the CDR3. The CDR3 sequence: CVSSLRAEGWSNEQFF. In nucleotides, the CDR3 is TGTGTCAGCAGCTTACGCGCAGAGGGCTGGAGCAATGAGCAGTTCTTC.

This clonotype has just a few counts. The gene calls are TRBV19 and TRBJ2-2; TRBD2 might be the D (5 bases). Per germline, CDR1 LNHDA and CDR2 SQIVND (reference sequence). This CDR3 has 14 amino acids. The V end lost 0 bases, the J end lost 6 bases, and 8 bases lay between the germline ends. The CDR3 DNA reads TGTGCCAGTAGTATAGATCCGCGGGCCGGGGAGCTGTTTTTT. This sequence encodes CASSIDPRAGELFF.

On this clonotype itself: One end of the junction varies from germline; a read error may be responsible. The V call is TRBV4-2, the J call TRBJ2-2, with 8 bases identical to TRBD2. Germline loops: CDR1 LGHNA, CDR2 YNFKEQ. CDR3 size: 17 residues. DNA for the CDR3: TGTGCCAACAGCCTGACTGGCGGGGGGAGAAACACCGGGGAGCTGTTTTTT. Translating gives CANSLTGGGRNTGELFF.

As regards this clonotype: Just one base apart from a much larger clone, this may be a read error. The gene calls are TRBV30 and TRBJ2-2, with D unresolved. The CDR3 is made up of 13 amino acids. Germline V gives CDR1 GTSNPN, CDR2 SVGIG (reference sequence). In DNA, the CDR3 is TGTACCTGGAGATGGTCCGGCTTCGGGGAGCTGTTTTTT. This sequence encodes CTWRWSGFGELFF.

Concerning this clonotype: At one boundary the junction diverges from the germline segment, which might be a read error. This chain connects TRBV12-3 or TRBV12-4 to TRBJ2-2; tentative D call: TRBD2 (6 bases). The CDR3 is 14 residues long. The CDR3 coding sequence is TGTGCCAGCAGTTTAGTGGTGAACACCGGGGGGCTGTTTTTT. This translates into CASSLVVNTGGLFF.